The entry below gives a single TCR beta chain sequence along with its context. This entry is derived from a study of blood T cell repertoires in COVID-19. For the study at large: The analysed material was cDNA or gDNA that came from T cells, B-cell-depleted T cells, or PBMCs.

V was clipped by 3 bases and J by 0 bases, with 9 bases between them. The germline V gene has CDR1 KGHSH and CDR2 LQKENI. The CDR3 spans 15 residues. As originally analysed: Amplification from reference gene primers served as the basis for estimated nucleated cell counts. Measured with immunoSEQ multiplex PCR; TCRdb has only the in-frame clones, and not every one. V, J and clone size were drawn from that table, and D and trimming were deduced from the DNA. The repertoire holds some 90,000 clones, with about 86% as singletons. The sample taken for sequencing was peripheral blood. V and J are TRBV18 and TRBJ1-3, with D unclear. This TCR derives from an elderly man with active or convalescent COVID-19. CDR3 sequence: CASSPRRYSGNTIYF. DNA of the CDR3: TGTGCCAGCTCACCTCGGCGGTACTCTGGAAACACCATATATTTT.